This T cell receptor beta chain was recorded in a study of blood T cell repertoires in COVID-19. Study overall: Acute and convalescent COVID-19 specimens originated in the United States, Italy and Spain.

With V trimmed by 5 bases and J by 4 bases, 5 bases remained unmatched. CDR3 length equals 15 residues. The germline CDR1 and CDR2 sequences are SGHTA and FQGNSA. Per the original methods: Reference gene primer amplification in the assay estimated nucleated cell counts. Clones were read by immunoSEQ multiplex PCR, and TCRdb kept only the in-frame ones, dropping some. V, J and clone size are those of that table, while D and trimming were read from the DNA. This table holds 200,000 to 250,000 clones, under 90% found once. The chain joins TRBV7-2 to TRBJ2-3; 11 bases map to TRBD1. Sequencing was performed on peripheral blood. This clonotype originated in a man in his sixties who had recovered from COVID-19. This chain's CDR3 is CASSPDRGQADTQYF. The DNA for the CDR3 is TGTGCCAGCAGCCCGGACAGGGGGCAGGCAGATACGCAGTATTTT.